This T cell receptor (beta chain) was documented in a study of blood T cell repertoires in COVID-19. Turning to the study itself: The study drew acute and convalescent COVID-19 samples from the United States, Italy and Spain.

V lost 1 base and J 5 bases, leaving 10 bases between the germline ends. Germline CDR1 reads LGHDT; CDR2 reads YNNKEL (reference sequence). This CDR3 spans 14 amino acids. Profiling relied on immunoSEQ multiplex PCR, and the TCRdb table lists in-frame clones only, not all of them. The repertoire holds 150,000 to 200,000 clones, with less than 85% as singletons. Recruited during active infection, patients (from Seattle) were subsequently followed longitudinally. The clonotype originates from a woman in her thirties or forties with COVID-19, enrolled during active disease. The sample consisted of peripheral blood. The chain employs TRBV3-1 (or the pseudogene TRBV3-2) and TRBJ2-3; D may be TRBD2 (6 bases). The DNA for the CDR3 is TGTGCCAGCAGCCAAGTTCTAGCGTTAGATACGCAGTATTTT. Its translation is CASSQVLALDTQYF.